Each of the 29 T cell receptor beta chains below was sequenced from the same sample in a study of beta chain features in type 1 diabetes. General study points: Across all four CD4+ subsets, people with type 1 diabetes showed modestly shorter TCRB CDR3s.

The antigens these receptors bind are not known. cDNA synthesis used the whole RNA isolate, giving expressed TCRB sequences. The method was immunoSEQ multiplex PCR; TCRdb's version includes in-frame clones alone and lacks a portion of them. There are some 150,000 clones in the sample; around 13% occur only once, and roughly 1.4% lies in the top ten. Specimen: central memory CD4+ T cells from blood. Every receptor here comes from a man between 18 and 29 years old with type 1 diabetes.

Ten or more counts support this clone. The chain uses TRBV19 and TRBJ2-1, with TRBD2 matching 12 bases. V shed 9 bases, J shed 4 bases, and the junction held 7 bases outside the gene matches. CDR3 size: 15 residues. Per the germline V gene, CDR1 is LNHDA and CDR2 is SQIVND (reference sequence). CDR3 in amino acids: CASDTGTSGYNEQFF. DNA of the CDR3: TGTGCCAGCGATACAGGGACTAGCGGGTACAATGAGCAGTTCTTC.

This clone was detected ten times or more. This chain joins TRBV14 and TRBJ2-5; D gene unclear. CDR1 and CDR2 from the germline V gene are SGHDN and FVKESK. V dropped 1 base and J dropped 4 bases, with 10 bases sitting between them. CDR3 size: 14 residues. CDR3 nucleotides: TGTGCCAGCAGCCAAGGGGCAAGATCAGAGACCCAGTACTTC. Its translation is CASSQGARSETQYF.

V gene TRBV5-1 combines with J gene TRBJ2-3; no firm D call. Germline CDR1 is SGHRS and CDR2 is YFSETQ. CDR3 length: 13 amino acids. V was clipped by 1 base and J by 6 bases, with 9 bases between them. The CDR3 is CASSLSELDTQYF. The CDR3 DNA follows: TGCGCCAGCAGCTTGTCCGAGCTGGATACGCAGTATTTT.

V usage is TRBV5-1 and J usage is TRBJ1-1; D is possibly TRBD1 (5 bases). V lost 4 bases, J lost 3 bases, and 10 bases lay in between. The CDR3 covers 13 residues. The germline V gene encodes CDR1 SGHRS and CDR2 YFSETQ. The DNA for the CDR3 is TGCGCCAGCAGCCCAGAAGGGGACACTGAAGCTTTCTTT. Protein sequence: CASSPEGDTEAFF.

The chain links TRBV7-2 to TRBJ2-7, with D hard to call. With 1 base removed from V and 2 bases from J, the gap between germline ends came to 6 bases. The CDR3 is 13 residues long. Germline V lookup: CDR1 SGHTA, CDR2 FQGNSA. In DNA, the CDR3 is TGTGCCAGCAGCTTAGATAATACCTACGAGCAGTACTTC. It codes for CASSLDNTYEQYF.

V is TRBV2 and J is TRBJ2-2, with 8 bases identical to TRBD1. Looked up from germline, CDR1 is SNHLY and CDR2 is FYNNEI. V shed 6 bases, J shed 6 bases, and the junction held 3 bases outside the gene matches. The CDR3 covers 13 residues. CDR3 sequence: CASRIQGAGELFF. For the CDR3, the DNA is TGTGCCAGCAGGATACAGGGGGCCGGGGAGCTGTTTTTT.

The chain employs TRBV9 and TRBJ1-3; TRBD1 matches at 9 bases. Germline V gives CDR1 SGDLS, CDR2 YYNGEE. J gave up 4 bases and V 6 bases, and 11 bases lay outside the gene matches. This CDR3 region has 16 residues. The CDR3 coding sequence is TGTGCCAGCACCACCGCCGGGACAGGGATCGGAAACACCATATATTTT. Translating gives CASTTAGTGIGNTIYF.

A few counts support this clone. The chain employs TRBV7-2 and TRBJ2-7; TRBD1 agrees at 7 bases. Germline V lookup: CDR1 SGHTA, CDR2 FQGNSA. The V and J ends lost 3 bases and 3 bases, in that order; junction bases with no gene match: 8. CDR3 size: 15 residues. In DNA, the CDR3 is TGTGCCAGCAGCTTCCGGGACAGTGGGATCTACGAGCAGTACTTC. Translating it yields CASSFRDSGIYEQYF.

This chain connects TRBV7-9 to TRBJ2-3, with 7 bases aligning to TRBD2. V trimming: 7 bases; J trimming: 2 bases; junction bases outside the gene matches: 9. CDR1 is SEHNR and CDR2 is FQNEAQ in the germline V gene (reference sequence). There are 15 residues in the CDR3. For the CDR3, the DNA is TGTGCCAGCACCCGACTGGGAGGGGTCACAGATACGCAGTATTTT. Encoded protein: CASTRLGGVTDTQYF.

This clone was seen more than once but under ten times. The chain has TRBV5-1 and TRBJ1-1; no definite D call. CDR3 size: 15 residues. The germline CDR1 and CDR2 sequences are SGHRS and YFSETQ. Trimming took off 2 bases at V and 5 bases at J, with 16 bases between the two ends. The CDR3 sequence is CASSLVKGGLTEAFF. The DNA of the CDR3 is TGCGCCAGCAGCTTAGTAAAGGGCGGGCTGACTGAAGCTTTCTTT.

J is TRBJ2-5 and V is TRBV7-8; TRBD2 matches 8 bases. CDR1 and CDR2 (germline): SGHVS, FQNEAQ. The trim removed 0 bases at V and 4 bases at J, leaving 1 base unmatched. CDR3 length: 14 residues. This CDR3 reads CASSLAAGGETQYF. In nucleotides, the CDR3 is TGTGCCAGCAGCTTAGCGGCGGGGGGAGAGACCCAGTACTTC.

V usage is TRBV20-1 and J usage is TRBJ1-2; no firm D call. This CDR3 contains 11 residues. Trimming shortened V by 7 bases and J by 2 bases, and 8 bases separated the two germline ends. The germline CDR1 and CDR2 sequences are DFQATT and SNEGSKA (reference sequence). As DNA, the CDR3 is TGCAGTGTACCGGACAACTATGGCTACACCTTC. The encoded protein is CSVPDNYGYTF.

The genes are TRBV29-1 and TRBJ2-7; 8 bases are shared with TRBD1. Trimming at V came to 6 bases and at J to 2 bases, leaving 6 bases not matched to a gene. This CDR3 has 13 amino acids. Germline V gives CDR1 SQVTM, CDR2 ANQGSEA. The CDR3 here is CSVKTGVAYEQYF. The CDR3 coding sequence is TGCAGCGTCAAGACAGGGGTCGCCTACGAGCAGTACTTC.

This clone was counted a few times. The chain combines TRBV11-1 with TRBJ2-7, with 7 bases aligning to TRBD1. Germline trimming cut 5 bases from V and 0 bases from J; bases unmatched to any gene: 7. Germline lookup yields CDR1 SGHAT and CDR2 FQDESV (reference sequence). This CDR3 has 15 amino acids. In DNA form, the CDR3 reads TGTGCCAGCAGCCCAGGACAGGTGATCTCCTACGAGCAGTACTTC. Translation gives CASSPGQVISYEQYF. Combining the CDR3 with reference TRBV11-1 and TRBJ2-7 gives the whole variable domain EAEVAQSPRYKITEKSQAVAFWCDPISGHATLYWYRQILGQGPELLVQFQDESVVDDSQLPKDRFSAERLKGVDSTLKIQPAELGDSAMYLCASSPGQVISYEQYFGPGTRLTVT.

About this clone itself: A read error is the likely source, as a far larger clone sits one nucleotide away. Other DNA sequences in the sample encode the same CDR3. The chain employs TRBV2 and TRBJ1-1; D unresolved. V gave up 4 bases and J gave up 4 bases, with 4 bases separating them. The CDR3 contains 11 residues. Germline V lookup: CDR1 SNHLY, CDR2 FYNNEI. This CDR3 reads CASSGGTEAFF. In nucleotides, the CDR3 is TGTGCCAGCAGTGGGGGCACTGAAGCTTTCTTT.

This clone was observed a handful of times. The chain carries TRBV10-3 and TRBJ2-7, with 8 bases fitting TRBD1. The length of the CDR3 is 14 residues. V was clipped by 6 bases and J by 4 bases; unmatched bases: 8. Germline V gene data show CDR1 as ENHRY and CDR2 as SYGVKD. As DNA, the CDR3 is TGTGCCATCAGGGGGGACAGGCGAAGTTACGAGCAGTACTTC. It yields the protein CAIRGDRRSYEQYF.

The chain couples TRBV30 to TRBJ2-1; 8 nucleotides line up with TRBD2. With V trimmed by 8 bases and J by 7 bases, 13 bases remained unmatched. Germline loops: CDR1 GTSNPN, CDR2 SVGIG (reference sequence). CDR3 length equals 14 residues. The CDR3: CARQAGVLENEQFF. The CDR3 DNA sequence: TGTGCCCGTCAAGCGGGGGTTCTGGAAAATGAGCAGTTCTTC.

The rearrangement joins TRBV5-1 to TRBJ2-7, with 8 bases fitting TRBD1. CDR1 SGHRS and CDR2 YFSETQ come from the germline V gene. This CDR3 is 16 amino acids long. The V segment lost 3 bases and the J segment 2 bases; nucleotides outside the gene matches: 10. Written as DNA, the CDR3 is TGCGCCAGCAGCTCCGCCGGACAGGGAGCGGCCTACGAGCAGTACTTC. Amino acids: CASSSAGQGAAYEQYF.

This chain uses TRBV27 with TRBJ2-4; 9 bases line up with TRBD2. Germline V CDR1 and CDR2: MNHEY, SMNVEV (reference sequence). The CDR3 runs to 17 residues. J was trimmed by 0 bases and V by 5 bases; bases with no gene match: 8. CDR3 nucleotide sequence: TGTGCCAGCAGTCTCCGGGTAGCGGGGGAAGCCAAAAACATTCAGTACTTC. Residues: CASSLRVAGEAKNIQYF.

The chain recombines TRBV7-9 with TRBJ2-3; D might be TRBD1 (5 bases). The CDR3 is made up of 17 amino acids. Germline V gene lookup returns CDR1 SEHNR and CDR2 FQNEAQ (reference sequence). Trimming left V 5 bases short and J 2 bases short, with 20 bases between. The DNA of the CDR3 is TGTGCCAGCAGCCAAAGCTCCCTTGCAGGGTACACAGATACGCAGTATTTT. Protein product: CASSQSSLAGYTDTQYF. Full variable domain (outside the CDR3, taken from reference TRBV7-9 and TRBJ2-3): DTGVSQNPRHKITKRGQNVTFRCDPISEHNRLYWYRQTLGQGPEFLTYFQNEAQLEKSRLLSDRFSAERPKGSFSTLEIQRTEQGDSAMYLCASSQSSLAGYTDTQYFGPGTRLTVL.

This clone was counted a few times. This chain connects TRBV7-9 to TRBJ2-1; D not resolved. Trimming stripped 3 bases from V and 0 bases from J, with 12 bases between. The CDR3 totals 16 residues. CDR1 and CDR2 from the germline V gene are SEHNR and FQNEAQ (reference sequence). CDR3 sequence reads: CASSFERDSSYNEQFF. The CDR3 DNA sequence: TGTGCCAGCAGCTTCGAAAGGGATTCCTCCTACAATGAGCAGTTCTTC. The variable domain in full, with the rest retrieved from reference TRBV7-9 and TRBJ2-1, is DTGVSQNPRHKITKRGQNVTFRCDPISEHNRLYWYRQTLGQGPEFLTYFQNEAQLEKSRLLSDRFSAERPKGSFSTLEIQRTEQGDSAMYLCASSFERDSSYNEQFFGPGTRLTVL.

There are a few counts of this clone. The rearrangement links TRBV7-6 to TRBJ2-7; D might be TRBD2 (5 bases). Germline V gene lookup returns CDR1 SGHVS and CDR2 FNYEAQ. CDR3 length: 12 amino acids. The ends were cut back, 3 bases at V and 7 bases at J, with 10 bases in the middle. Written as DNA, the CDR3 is TGTGCCAGCAGCTTTTCCGGGGAAGAGCAGTACTTC. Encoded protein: CASSFSGEEQYF.

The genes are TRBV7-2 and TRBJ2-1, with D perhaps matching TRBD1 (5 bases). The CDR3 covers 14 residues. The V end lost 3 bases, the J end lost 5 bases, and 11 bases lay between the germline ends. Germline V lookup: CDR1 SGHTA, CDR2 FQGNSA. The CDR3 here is CASSFYGANNEQFF. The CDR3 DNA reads TGTGCCAGCAGCTTCTATGGGGCCAACAATGAGCAGTTCTTC.

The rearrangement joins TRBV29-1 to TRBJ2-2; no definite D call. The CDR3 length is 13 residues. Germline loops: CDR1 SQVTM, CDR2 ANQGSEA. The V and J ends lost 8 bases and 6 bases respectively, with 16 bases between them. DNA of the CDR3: TGCAGCACAGAGGTCCGGCAGGCCGGGGAGCTGTTTTTT. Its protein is CSTEVRQAGELFF.

CDR3 sequence (DNA): TGTGCCAGCAGCCCCGGAGGAAGCCCCAGCACTGAAGCTTTCTTT. This translates into CASSPGGSPSTEAFF. The J gene is TRBJ1-1, the V gene TRBV7-9, with D unclear. Germline V gene data show CDR1 as SEHNR and CDR2 as FQNEAQ (reference sequence). The V gene lost 5 bases and the J gene lost 4 bases, with 17 bases spanning the gap. The CDR3 has 15 residues. Complete variable domain (other parts from reference TRBV7-9 and TRBJ1-1): DTGVSQNPRHKITKRGQNVTFRCDPISEHNRLYWYRQTLGQGPEFLTYFQNEAQLEKSRLLSDRFSAERPKGSFSTLEIQRTEQGDSAMYLCASSPGGSPSTEAFFGQGTRLTVV.

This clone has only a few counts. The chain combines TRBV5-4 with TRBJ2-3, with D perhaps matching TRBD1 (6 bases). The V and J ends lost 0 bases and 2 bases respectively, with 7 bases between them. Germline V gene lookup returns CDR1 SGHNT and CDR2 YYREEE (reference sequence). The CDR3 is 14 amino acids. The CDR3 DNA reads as TGTGCCAGCAGCTTGGGACAGGTCACAGATACGCAGTATTTT. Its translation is CASSLGQVTDTQYF.

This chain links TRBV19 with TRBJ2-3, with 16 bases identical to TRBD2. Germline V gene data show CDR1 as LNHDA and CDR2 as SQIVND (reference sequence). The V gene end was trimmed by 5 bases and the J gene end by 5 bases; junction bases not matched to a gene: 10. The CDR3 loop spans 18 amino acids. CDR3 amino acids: CASSDPGLAGGPGDTQYF. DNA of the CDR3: TGTGCCAGTAGTGACCCGGGACTAGCGGGGGGGCCGGGAGATACGCAGTATTTT.

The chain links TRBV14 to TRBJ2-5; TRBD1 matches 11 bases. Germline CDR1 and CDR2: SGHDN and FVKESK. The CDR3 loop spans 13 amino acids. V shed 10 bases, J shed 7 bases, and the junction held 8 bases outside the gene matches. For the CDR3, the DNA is TGTGCCACCACCACGGGACAGGGGGTGACCCAGTACTTC. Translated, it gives CATTTGQGVTQYF.

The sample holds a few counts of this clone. CDR3 region: CASSPSDQSSYEQYF. The DNA of the CDR3 is TGTGCCAGCAGTCCCTCGGACCAATCGTCCTACGAGCAGTACTTC. V is TRBV19 and J is TRBJ2-7; no firm D call. In germline, CDR1 is LNHDA, CDR2 SQIVND (reference sequence). The CDR3 runs 15 residues. V was shortened by 9 bases and J by 1 base, with 19 bases between the two germline ends.